The clone carrying this T cell receptor beta chain turned up a few times. The antigen remains unidentified. This entry belongs to a study of CD8 T cells in ankylosing spondylitis. The V gene's germline CDR1 is DFQATT and CDR2 SNEGSKA (reference sequence). V lost 7 bases and J 0 bases, leaving 12 bases between the germline ends. The CDR3 runs to 14 residues. Study-wide results and limits: The study identified a TCR beta motif of roughly eight highly homologous variants that appeared characteristic of ankylosing spondylitis blood.

MiXCR, applied by TCRdb to the 5' RACE reads, yields one record per CDR3 protein. The repertoire holds 700,000 to 1,000,000 distinct CDR3 sequences, with 10% to 15% as singletons. The source material was blood, either unsorted or a sorted T cell fraction (not recorded which). This chain links TRBV20-1 with TRBJ2-2; D may be TRBD2 (6 bases). The sequence was collected from a male donor with ankylosing spondylitis. The CDR3 nucleotides are TGCAGTGTTATAGCGGTAGCGAACACCGGGGAGCTGTTTTTT. Protein: CSVIAVANTGELFF.